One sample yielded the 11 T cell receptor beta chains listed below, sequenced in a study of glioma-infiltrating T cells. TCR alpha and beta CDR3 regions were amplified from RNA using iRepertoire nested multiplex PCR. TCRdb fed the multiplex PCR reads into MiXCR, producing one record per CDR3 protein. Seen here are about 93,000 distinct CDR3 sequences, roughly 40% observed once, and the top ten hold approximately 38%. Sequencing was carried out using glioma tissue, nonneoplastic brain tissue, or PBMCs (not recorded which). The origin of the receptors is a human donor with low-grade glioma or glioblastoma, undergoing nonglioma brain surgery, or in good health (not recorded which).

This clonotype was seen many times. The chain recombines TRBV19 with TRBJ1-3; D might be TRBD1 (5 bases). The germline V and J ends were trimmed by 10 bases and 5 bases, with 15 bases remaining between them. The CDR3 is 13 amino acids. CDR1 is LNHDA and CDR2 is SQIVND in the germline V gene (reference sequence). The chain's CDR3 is CATTGTDRNTIYF. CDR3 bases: TGTGCCACTACCGGGACGGATAGAAACACCATATATTTT. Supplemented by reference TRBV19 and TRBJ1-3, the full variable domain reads DGGITQSPKYLFRKEGQNVTLSCEQNLNHDAMYWYRQDPGQGLRLIYYSQIVNDFQKGDIAEGYSVSREKKESFPLTVTSAQKNPTAFYLCATTGTDRNTIYFGEGSWLTVV.

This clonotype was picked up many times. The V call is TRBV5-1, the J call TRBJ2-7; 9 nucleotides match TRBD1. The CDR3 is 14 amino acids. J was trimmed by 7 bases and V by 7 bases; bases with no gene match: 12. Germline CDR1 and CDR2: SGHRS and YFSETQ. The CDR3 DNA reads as TGCGCCAGCCGAGACACAGGGGGCGCGGGGGAGCAGTACTTC. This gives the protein CASRDTGGAGEQYF.

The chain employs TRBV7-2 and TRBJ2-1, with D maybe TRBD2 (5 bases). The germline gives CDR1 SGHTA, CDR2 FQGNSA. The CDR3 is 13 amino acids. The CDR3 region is CANRFGENNEQFF. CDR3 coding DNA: TGTGCTAACAGATTCGGGGAGAACAATGAGCAGTTCTTC. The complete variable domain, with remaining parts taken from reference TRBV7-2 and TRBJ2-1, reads GAGVSQSPSNKVTEKGKDVELRCDPISGHTALYWYRQSLGQGLEFLIYFQGNSAPDKSGLPSDRFSAERTGGSVSTLTIQRTQQEDSAVYLCANRFGENNEQFFGPGTRLTVL.

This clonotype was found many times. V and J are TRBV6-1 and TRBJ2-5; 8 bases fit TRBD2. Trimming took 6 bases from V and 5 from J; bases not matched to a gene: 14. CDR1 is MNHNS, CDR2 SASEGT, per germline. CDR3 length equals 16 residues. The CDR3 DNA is TGTGCCAGCAGGGTCCCTTCGGGAGGGCCTAGGGAGACCCAGTACTTC. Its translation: CASRVPSGGPRETQYF.

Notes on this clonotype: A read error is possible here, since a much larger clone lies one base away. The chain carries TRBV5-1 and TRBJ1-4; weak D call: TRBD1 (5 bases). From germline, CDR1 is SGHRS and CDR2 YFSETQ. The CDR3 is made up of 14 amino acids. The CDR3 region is CASSLLGGEEKLIF. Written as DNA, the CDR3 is TGCGCCAGCAGCTTGCTCGGGGGAGAGGAAAAACTGATTTTT. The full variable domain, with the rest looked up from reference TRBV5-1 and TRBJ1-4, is KAGVTQTPRYLIKTRGQQVTLSCSPISGHRSVSWYQQTPGQGLQFLFEYFSETQRNKGNFPGRFSGRQFSNSRSEMNVSTLELGDSALYLCASSLLGGEEKLIFGSGTQLSVL.

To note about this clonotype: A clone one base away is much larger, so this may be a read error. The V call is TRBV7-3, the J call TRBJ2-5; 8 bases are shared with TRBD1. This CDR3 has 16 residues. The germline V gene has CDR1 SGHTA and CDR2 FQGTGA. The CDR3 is CASSPRTGTGGEAQYF. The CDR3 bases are TGTGCCAGCAGCCCACGGACCGGGACAGGAGGAGAGGCCCAGTACTTC.

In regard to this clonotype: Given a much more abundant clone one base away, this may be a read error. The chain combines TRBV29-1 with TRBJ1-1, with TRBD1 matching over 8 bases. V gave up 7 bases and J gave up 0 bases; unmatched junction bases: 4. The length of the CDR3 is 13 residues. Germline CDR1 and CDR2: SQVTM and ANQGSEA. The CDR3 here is CSANRGVNTEAFF. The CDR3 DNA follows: TGCAGCGCGAACAGGGGGGTGAACACTGAAGCTTTCTTT.

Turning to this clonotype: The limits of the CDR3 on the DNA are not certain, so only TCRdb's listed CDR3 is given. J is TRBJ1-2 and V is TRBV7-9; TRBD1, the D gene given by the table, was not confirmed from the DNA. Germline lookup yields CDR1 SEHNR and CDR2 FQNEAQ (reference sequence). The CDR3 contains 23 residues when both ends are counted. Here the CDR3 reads CARPNQTALYFCATSSINYGYTF.

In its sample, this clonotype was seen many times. The CDR3 nucleotides are TGCGCCAGCAGACAGGGGAAGAACAATGAGCAGTTCTTC. It codes for CASRQGKNNEQFF. The chain is built from TRBV5-1 and TRBJ2-1; 7 bases agree with TRBD1. The length of the CDR3 is 13 residues. Germline CDR1 reads SGHRS; CDR2 reads YFSETQ. The V segment lost 5 bases and the J segment 5 bases; nucleotides outside the gene matches: 4.

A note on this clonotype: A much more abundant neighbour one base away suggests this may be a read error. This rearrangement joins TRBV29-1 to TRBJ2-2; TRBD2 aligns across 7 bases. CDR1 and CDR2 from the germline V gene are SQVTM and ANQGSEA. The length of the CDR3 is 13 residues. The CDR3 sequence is CSVGRESTGELSF. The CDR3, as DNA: TGCAGCGTTGGGCGGGAGAGCACCGGGGAGCTGTCTTTT.

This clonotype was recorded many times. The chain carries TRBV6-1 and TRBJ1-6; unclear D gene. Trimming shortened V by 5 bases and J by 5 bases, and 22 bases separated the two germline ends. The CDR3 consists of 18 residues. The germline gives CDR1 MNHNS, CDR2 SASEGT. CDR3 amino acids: CASSSPGGGRMNNSPLHF. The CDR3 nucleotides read TGTGCCAGCAGTTCCCCCGGCGGAGGCCGGATGAATAATTCACCCCTCCACTTT.